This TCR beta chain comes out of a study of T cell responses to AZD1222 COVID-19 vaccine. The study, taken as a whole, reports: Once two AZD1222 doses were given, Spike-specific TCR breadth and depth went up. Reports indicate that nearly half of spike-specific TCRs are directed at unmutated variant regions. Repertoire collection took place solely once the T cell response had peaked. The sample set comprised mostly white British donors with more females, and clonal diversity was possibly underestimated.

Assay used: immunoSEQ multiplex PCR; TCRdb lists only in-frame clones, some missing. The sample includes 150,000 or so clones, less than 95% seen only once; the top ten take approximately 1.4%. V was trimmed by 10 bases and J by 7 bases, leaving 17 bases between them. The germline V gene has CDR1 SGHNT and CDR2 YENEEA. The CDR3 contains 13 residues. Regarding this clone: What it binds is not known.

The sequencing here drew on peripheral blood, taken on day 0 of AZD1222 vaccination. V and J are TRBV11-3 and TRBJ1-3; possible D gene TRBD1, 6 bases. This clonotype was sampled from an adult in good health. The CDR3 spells CATTQGSRNTIYF. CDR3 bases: TGTGCCACCACGCAGGGGAGTAGGAACACCATATATTTT.